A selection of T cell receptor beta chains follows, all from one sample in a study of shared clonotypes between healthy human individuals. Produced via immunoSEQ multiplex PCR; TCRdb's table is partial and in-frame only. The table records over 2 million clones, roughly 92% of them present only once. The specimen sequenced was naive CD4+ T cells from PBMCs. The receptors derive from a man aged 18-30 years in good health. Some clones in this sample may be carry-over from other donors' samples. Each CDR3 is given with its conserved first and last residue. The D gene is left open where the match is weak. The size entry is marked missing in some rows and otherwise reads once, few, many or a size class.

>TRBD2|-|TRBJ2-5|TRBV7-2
CASSQGTSGSWETQYF
TGTGCCAGCAGCCAAGGGACTAGCGGGAGTTGGGAGACCCAGTACTTC
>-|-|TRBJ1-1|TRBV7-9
CASSFFGTNTEAFF
TGTGCCAGCAGCTTTTTCGGGACGAACACTGAAGCTTTCTTT
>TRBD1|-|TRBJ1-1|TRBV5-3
CARSRKNRGSNTEAFF
TGTGCCAGAAGCCGAAAAAACAGGGGGAGCAACACTGAAGCTTTCTTT
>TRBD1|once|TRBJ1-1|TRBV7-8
CASSSGTGLREATEAFF
TGTGCCAGCAGCTCGGGGACAGGGCTCCGGGAGGCCACTGAAGCTTTCTTT
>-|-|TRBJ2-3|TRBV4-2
CASSQDIGGTSTDTQYF
TGTGCCAGCAGCCAAGATATAGGCGGAACTAGCACAGATACGCAGTATTTT
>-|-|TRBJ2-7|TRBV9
CASSVAVGSTYEQYF
TGTGCCAGCAGCGTAGCTGTGGGGTCGACTTACGAGCAGTACTTC
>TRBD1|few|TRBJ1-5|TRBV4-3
CASSQGRQGATAQHF
TGCGCCAGCAGCCAAGGCCGCCAGGGGGCGACGGCCCAGCATTTT
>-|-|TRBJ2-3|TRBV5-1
CASSLGRTSDTQYF
TGCGCCAGCAGCTTGGGGCGGACTTCAGATACGCAGTATTTT
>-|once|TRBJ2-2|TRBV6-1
CASSEGMRGHTGELFF
TGTGCCAGCAGTGAAGGGATGAGGGGCCACACCGGGGAGCTGTTTTTT
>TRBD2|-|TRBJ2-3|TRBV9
CASSVSSGFTDTQYF
TGTGCCAGCAGCGTTTCTAGCGGGTTCACAGATACGCAGTATTTT
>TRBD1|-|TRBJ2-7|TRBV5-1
CASSSVKTGGSYEQYF
TGCGCCAGCAGCTCAGTTAAGACAGGGGGTTCCTACGAGCAGTACTTC
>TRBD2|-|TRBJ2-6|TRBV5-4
CASSLRLAASSGANVLTF
TGTGCCAGCAGCTTGAGACTAGCGGCCTCCTCTGGGGCCAACGTCCTGACTTTC
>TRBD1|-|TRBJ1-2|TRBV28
CATSGPRGSQYTF
TGTGCCACCTCCGGGCCCAGGGGGTCGCAATACACCTTC
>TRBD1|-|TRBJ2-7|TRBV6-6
CASSYWGRGNEQYF
TGTGCCAGCAGTTACTGGGGCAGGGGGAACGAACAGTACTTC
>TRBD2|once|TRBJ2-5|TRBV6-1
CATLGAGGSGTQYF
TGTGCCACCCTCGGAGCGGGGGGGAGTGGGACCCAGTACTTC
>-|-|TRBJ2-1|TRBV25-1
CASSDDRGNEQFF
TGTGCCAGCAGTGACGATCGGGGCAATGAGCAGTTCTTC
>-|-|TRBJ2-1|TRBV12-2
CASRSPGPVRFF
TGTGCAAGTCGCTCACCGGGCCCTGTTCGGTTCTTC
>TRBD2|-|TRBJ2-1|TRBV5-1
CASSWARAGETNEQFF
TGCGCCAGCAGCTGGGCCCGGGCGGGAGAGACGAATGAGCAGTTCTTC
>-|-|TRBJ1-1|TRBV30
CAWGKLSQAEAFF
TGTGCCTGGGGGAAACTCTCTCAGGCTGAAGCTTTCTTT
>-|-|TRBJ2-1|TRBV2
CASSDSGPNPTEQFF
TGTGCCAGCAGTGATTCCGGGCCTAATCCGACTGAGCAGTTCTTC
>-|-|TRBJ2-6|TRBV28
CASSGGGANVLTF
TGTGCCAGCAGTGGGGGTGGGGCCAACGTCCTGACTTTC
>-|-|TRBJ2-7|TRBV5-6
CASSRERQATYEQYF
TGTGCCAGCAGCCGCGAAAGACAGGCAACCTACGAGCAGTACTTC